The sequence of this TCR beta chain was determined in a study of cytomegalovirus exposure and HLA in healthy donors. Points from the study as a whole: Specificity for CMV antigens was confirmed in vitro for a few of the CMV-associated chains. Reports showed the classifier diagnosing cytomegalovirus status with high specificity and sensitivity. Data from an earlier analysis indicated that most TCR beta V segments were productive either about 87% or about 30% of the time. Several top significant clusters appeared, in a later analysis, to be linked to common viral pathogens.

About this clone: Its antigen is not identified.

The PCR ran on 60 Vbeta and 13 Jbeta primers. Method: immunoSEQ multiplex PCR; TCRdb's copy keeps in-frame clones and lacks some. The sample lists under 200,000 clones; 62% were seen once. Trimming removed 7 bases at V and 7 bases at J, with 19 bases between. Germline values: CDR1 MGHRA, CDR2 YSYEKL. This CDR3 is 14 amino acids long. This clonotype originated in a middle-aged man in good health and CMV-seronegative. The gene calls are TRBV4-1 and TRBJ1-2, with D maybe TRBD1 (6 bases). Specimen: PBMCs. DNA of the CDR3: TGCGCCAGCAAGGATTTAGGGGGAAAGGGTGGCTACACCTTC. Translated: CASKDLGGKGGYTF.